This passage covers 6 T cell receptor beta chains from one sample sequenced in a study of shared clonotypes between healthy human individuals. The table came from immunoSEQ multiplex PCR; TCRdb's copy has only in-frame clones and leaves some out. The sample has some 2 million clones, around 96% seen once. Naivety among CD8 cells was defined by CD45RO negativity and positive CCR7 selection, thereby excluding terminally differentiated effector memory CD45RA+ cells. Material for sequencing was naive CD8+ T cells sorted from blood. Receptors were obtained from a man younger than 35 in good health.

The rearrangement links TRBV19 to TRBJ2-7; D is undetermined. This CDR3 spans 12 amino acids. V was pared by 3 bases and J by 3 bases, with 6 bases between. In germline, CDR1 is LNHDA, CDR2 SQIVND (reference sequence). CDR3 in amino acids: CASSMIGYEQYF. CDR3 sequence (DNA): TGTGCCAGTAGTATGATTGGCTACGAGCAGTACTTC.

The chain has TRBV7-9 and TRBJ2-1; 11 bases are a match to TRBD2. The CDR3 extends over 16 amino acids. The ends lost 1 base at V and 3 bases at J; junction bases unmatched: 2. Per germline, CDR1 SEHNR and CDR2 FQNEAQ (reference sequence). The CDR3 reads CASSLGLAGFYNEQFF. The CDR3 DNA reads TGTGCCAGCAGCTTAGGACTAGCGGGATTCTACAATGAGCAGTTCTTC.

This clone was detected once. The chain combines TRBV13 with TRBJ2-1; 11 bases agree with TRBD2. Germline V CDR1 and CDR2: PRHDT, FYEKMQ (reference sequence). The CDR3 loop spans 17 amino acids. The ends lost 0 bases at V and 2 bases at J; junction bases unmatched: 3. CDR3: CASSLGPTSGAYNEQFF. The CDR3 nucleotides read TGTGCCAGCAGCTTAGGCCCGACTAGCGGGGCCTACAATGAGCAGTTCTTC.

V and J are TRBV7-9 and TRBJ2-3; TRBD2 agrees at 12 bases. The CDR3 is 16 amino acids. Per germline, CDR1 SEHNR and CDR2 FQNEAQ (reference sequence). Trimming at V came to 5 bases and at J to 4 bases, leaving 7 bases not matched to a gene. The DNA for the CDR3 is TGTGCCAGCAGCCCGCCTAGCGGGAGGGCCTCAGATACGCAGTATTTT. It yields the protein CASSPPSGRASDTQYF. Complete variable domain (other parts from reference TRBV7-9 and TRBJ2-3): DTGVSQNPRHKITKRGQNVTFRCDPISEHNRLYWYRQTLGQGPEFLTYFQNEAQLEKSRLLSDRFSAERPKGSFSTLEIQRTEQGDSAMYLCASSPPSGRASDTQYFGPGTRLTVL.

The rearrangement links TRBV19 to TRBJ2-1; 8 positions agree with TRBD2. Germline CDR1 reads LNHDA; CDR2 reads SQIVND (reference sequence). The ends lost 5 bases at V and 3 bases at J; junction bases unmatched: 9. This CDR3 is 16 amino acids long. CDR3 in amino acids: CASSGPGLDLYNEQFF. Here the CDR3 DNA reads TGTGCCAGTAGTGGACCGGGACTAGACCTCTACAATGAGCAGTTCTTC.

This clone has a single count. V and J are TRBV30 and TRBJ2-5; D is perhaps TRBD2 (6 bases). The CDR3 length is 14 residues. V lost 3 bases and J lost 1, with 12 bases in between. Germline V gene lookup returns CDR1 GTSNPN and CDR2 SVGIG (reference sequence). The CDR3: CAWRGGSGQETQYF. The CDR3 DNA reads TGTGCCTGGAGGGGGGGTAGTGGCCAAGAGACCCAGTACTTC. Full variable domain (missing parts from reference TRBV30 and TRBJ2-5): SQTIHQWPATLVQPVGSPLSLECTVEGTSNPNLYWYRQAAGRGLQLLFYSVGIGQISSEVPQNLSASRPQDRQFILSSKKLLLSDSGFYLCAWRGGSGQETQYFGPGTRLLVL.